This entry concerns a single T cell receptor (beta chain). What it recognizes is unknown. The source of the sample is a study of shared clonotypes between healthy human individuals. Sequencing was performed with immunoSEQ multiplex PCR; in TCRdb, only in-frame clones are kept and a portion is missing. The sample yields about 2 million clones, about 95% seen once. Per germline, CDR1 SGDLS and CDR2 YYNGEE. The CDR3 is 17 amino acids. V trimming: 4 bases; J trimming: 0 bases; junction bases outside the gene matches: 10. The naive CD8 fraction comprised CD45RO-negative cells positively selected for CCR7 and excluded terminally differentiated effector memory CD45RA+ cells. Study observations and caveats: Non-shared clonotypes had lower generation probabilities than those shared by all four donors.

This TCR was recovered from a man aged 18 to 29 in good health. This chain joins TRBV9 and TRBJ2-3; 8 bases agree with TRBD2. Material for sequencing was naive CD8+ T cells sorted from blood. The DNA of the CDR3 is TGTGCCAGCAGCCACCGCCGGGAGGGTGAAAGCACAGATACGCAGTATTTT. Protein product: CASSHRREGESTDTQYF. Using reference TRBV9 and TRBJ2-3 for the parts outside the CDR3, the full variable domain is DSGVTQTPKHLITATGQRVTLRCSPRSGDLSVYWYQQSLDQGLQFLIQYYNGEERAKGNILERFSAQQFPDLHSELNLSSLELGDSALYFCASSHRREGESTDTQYFGPGTRLTVL.